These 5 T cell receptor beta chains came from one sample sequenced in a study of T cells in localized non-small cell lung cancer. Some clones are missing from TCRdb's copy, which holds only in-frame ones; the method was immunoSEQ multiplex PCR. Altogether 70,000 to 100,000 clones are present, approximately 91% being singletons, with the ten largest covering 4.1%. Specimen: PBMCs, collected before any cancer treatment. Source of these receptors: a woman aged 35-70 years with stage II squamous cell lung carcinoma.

The CDR3 bases are TGTGCCAGCTCCTACAGGGTTGCTGAGAATTCACCCCTCCACTTT. This translates into CASSYRVAENSPLHF. The rearrangement links TRBV27 to TRBJ1-6; possible D gene TRBD1, 6 bases. V dropped 8 bases and J dropped 7 bases, with 18 bases sitting between them. The CDR3 loop spans 15 amino acids. Germline CDR1 and CDR2: MNHEY and SMNVEV (reference sequence).

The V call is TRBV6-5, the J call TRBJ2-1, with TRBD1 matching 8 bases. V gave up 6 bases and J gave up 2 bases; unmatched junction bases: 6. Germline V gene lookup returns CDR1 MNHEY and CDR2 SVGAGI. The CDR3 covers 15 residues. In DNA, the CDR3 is TGTGCCAGCAGACCAGCGACAGGGGCCTACAATGAGCAGTTCTTC. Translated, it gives CASRPATGAYNEQFF.

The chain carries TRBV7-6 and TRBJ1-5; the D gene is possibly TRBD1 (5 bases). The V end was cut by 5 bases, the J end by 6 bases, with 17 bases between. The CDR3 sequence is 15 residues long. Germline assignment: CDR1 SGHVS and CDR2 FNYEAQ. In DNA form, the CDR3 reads TGTGCCAGCAGCCTGGGGCAGGGAGTCGGTCAGCCCCAGCATTTT. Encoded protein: CASSLGQGVGQPQHF. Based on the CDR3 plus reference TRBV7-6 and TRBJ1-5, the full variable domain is GAGVSQSPRYKVTKRGQDVALRCDPISGHVSLYWYRQALGQGPEFLTYFNYEAQQDKSGLPNDRFSAERPEGSISTLTIQRTEQRDSAMYRCASSLGQGVGQPQHFGDGTRLSIL.

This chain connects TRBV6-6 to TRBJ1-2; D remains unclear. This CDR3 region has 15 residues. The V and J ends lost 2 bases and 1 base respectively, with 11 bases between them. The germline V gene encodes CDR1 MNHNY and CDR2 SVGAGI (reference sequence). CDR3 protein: CASSYDGERNYGYTF. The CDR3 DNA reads TGTGCCAGCAGTTACGACGGGGAGCGTAACTATGGCTACACCTTC.

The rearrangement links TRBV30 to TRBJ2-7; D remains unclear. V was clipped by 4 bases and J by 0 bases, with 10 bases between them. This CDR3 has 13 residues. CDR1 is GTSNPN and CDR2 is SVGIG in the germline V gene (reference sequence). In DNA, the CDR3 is TGTGCCTGGATGCATGAAATCTCCTACGAGCAGTACTTC. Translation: CAWMHEISYEQYF.